The clone carrying this T cell receptor (beta chain) was found a few times. The antigen remains unidentified. This sample was taken from a study of spatial heterogeneity in lung cancer. About the research overall: Detection of beta-chain sequences consistently exceeded that of alpha-chain sequences. Regarding the study as a whole: Resection saw ubiquitous expanded tumor TCRs appear in blood more than follow-up did.

Germline CDR1 reads MDHEN; CDR2 reads SYDVKM. V was shortened by 3 bases and J by 1 base, with 7 bases between the two germline ends. The length of the CDR3 is 13 residues. Every molecule of TCR cDNA had its own unique molecular identifier. TCRdb independently ran MiXCR on the 5' RACE reads; one entry per CDR3 protein. The data contain tens of thousands of distinct CDR3 sequences, 10% to 15% of them singletons. The sample's time point: sample taken at primary tumor resection. The sequenced material consisted of unsorted whole RNA from tumor, nontumor lung or frozen PBMC. The donors comprised around 72 untreated early-stage non-small cell lung cancer patients.

This receptor was taken from a male donor with early-stage non-small cell lung cancer. Sample: PBMCs, taken at surgery. The genes are TRBV28 and TRBJ2-7; D is unclear. The CDR3 sequence is CASSFGVSYEQYF. CDR3 nucleotides: TGTGCCAGCAGTTTTGGGGTATCCTACGAGCAGTACTTC.